The 17 T cell receptor beta chains listed next were all sequenced from one sample in a study of T cells in Graves' hyperthyroidism and ophthalmopathy. Amplified TCR beta CDR3 regions came from RNA transcripts. A first-round RT-PCR of the TCR CDR3 used the HTBI primer set. TCRdb passed the multiplex PCR reads through MiXCR, listing each CDR3 protein once. The table lists 450,000 to 700,000 distinct CDR3 sequences, around 45% of them singletons, with around 17% in the top ten. Sequences were obtained from peripheral blood or thyroid tissue (not recorded which). Receptor source: an adult woman with Graves' disease, either hyperthyroidism or ophthalmopathy (not recorded which).

Many counts were recorded for this clonotype. This chain links TRBV10-3 with TRBJ1-1, with 9 nucleotides matching TRBD1. V shed 4 bases and J 11 bases; nucleotides not matched to a gene: 8. CDR1 is ENHRY and CDR2 is SYGVKD in the germline V gene. This CDR3 spans 13 amino acids. The CDR3 reads CAISGDRAGSAFF. In DNA form, the CDR3 reads TGTGCCATCAGTGGGGACAGGGCTGGCTCGGCTTTCTTT.

This clonotype was detected many times. The CDR3 protein is CASSYSGEKLFF. The CDR3 coding sequence is TGTGCCAGCAGTTACTCAGGGGAAAAACTGTTTTTT. The rearrangement joins TRBV6-5 to TRBJ1-4; the D is unclear. The V end was cut by 0 bases, the J end by 8 bases, with 4 bases between. The CDR3 covers 12 residues. From germline, CDR1 is MNHEY and CDR2 SVGAGI.

This sequence joins TRBV5-1 and TRBJ1-1; 7 nucleotides align to TRBD1. CDR1 SGHRS and CDR2 YFSETQ come from the germline V gene. Unmatched junction bases numbered 12, after V lost 4 bases and J lost 0 bases. The CDR3 runs to 17 residues. The CDR3 nucleotides are TGCGCCAGCAGCCCCGCCGGGACAGCTAACATGAACACTGAAGCTTTCTTT. Its protein is CASSPAGTANMNTEAFF.

The J gene is TRBJ2-7, the V gene TRBV25-1, with D possibly matching TRBD1 (5 bases). CDR3 length: 14 amino acids. V was pared by 8 bases and J by 2 bases, with 16 bases between. Germline values: CDR1 MGHDK, CDR2 SYGVNS. The CDR3 loop reads CASVEVQGTYEQYF. The CDR3, as DNA: TGTGCCAGCGTTGAGGTTCAGGGCACCTACGAGCAGTACTTC.

This clonotype showed up just a few times. The chain has TRBV7-9 and TRBJ1-6; D is perhaps TRBD1 (5 bases). This CDR3 is 15 amino acids long. Germline V gene sequence: CDR1 SEHNR, CDR2 FQNEAQ (reference sequence). Trimming removed 0 bases from V and 8 bases from J, with 11 bases in between. DNA of the CDR3: TGTGCCAGCAGCTTAGCGCGGGGCCTCGATTCACCCCTCCACTTT. It specifies CASSLARGLDSPLHF.

This clonotype was observed at least ten times. The chain couples TRBV27 to TRBJ1-5; D may be TRBD1 (5 bases). V was pared by 6 bases and J by 4 bases, with 13 bases between. Germline V gene sequence: CDR1 MNHEY, CDR2 SMNVEV (reference sequence). The CDR3 totals 14 residues. The CDR3 is CASSQSTANQPQHF. For the CDR3, the DNA is TGTGCCAGCAGCCAGTCGACAGCAAATCAGCCCCAGCATTTT.

The V call is TRBV15, the J call TRBJ2-6; D gene uncertain. This CDR3 region has 17 residues. CDR1 is LNHNV and CDR2 is YYDKDF in the germline V gene (reference sequence). Trimming cost V 3 bases and J 2 bases, with 14 bases left between them. CDR3 region: CATSSRRVGTGANVLTF. CDR3 bases: TGTGCCACCAGCAGCCGCCGGGTGGGCACTGGGGCCAACGTCCTGACTTTC.

This clonotype was recorded at least ten times. The chain recombines TRBV7-9 with TRBJ2-7; the D is unclear. Trimming stripped 1 base from V and 10 bases from J, with 11 bases between. Germline V gene lookup returns CDR1 SEHNR and CDR2 FQNEAQ (reference sequence). There are 12 residues in the CDR3. The CDR3 nucleotides are TGTGCCAGCAGCTTAGGGGTTGGGCCCCAGTACTTC. Amino acid sequence: CASSLGVGPQYF.

Comment on this clonotype: Just one base apart from a much larger clone, this may be a read error. This chain connects TRBV7-2 to TRBJ2-7; D gene uncertain. Germline values: CDR1 SGHTA, CDR2 FQGNSA. The CDR3 spans 14 residues. CDR3 residues: CASSLGIRGYEQCF. The CDR3 DNA follows: TGTGCCAGCAGCTTAGGAATTAGAGGCTACGAGCAGTGCTTC.

The sample holds many counts of this clonotype. CDR3 sequence: CASSLLGPGEKLFF. The CDR3 DNA follows: TGCGCCAGCAGCCTTCTAGGGCCTGGGGAAAAACTGTTTTTT. The V and J genes are TRBV4-1 and TRBJ1-4; D call uncertain. Per the germline V gene, CDR1 is MGHRA and CDR2 is YSYEKL. This CDR3 has 14 residues. Trimming left V 4 bases short and J 8 bases short, with 14 bases between.

This clonotype has a count of ten or more. This rearrangement joins TRBV6-1 to TRBJ2-5; D gene unclear. Germline CDR1 MNHNS, CDR2 SASEGT. V gave up 2 bases and J gave up 4 bases, with 11 bases separating them. CDR3 length: 14 amino acids. CDR3 protein: CASSEILARETQYF. CDR3 bases: TGTGCCAGCAGTGAAATCCTCGCAAGAGAGACCCAGTACTTC.

In this sample, this clonotype turned up many times. The rearrangement uses TRBV20-1 and TRBJ1-5; TRBD1 agrees at 8 bases. The V and J ends lost 1 base and 6 bases, in that order; junction bases with no gene match: 8. CDR1 is DFQATT, CDR2 SNEGSKA, per germline (reference sequence). CDR3 length: 15 amino acids. The CDR3 bases are TGCAGTGCTAGAGTAAGACAGGGGATTGGTCAGCCCCAGCATTTT. Translated: CSARVRQGIGQPQHF.

This clonotype was seen repeatedly, ten times or more. The CDR3 bases are TGCAGCGTTGAAGTGGGGGGTCTAACAGGGGAAGCTTTCTTT. This translates into CSVEVGGLTGEAFF. This chain joins TRBV29-1 and TRBJ1-1; D is possibly TRBD1 (6 bases). Germline values: CDR1 SQVTM, CDR2 ANQGSEA. The CDR3 length is 14 residues. The V gene lost 1 base and the J gene lost 8 bases, with 17 bases spanning the gap. Using reference TRBV29-1 and TRBJ1-1 for the parts outside the CDR3, the full variable domain is SAVISQKPSRDICQRGTSLTIQCQVDSQVTMMFWYRQQPGQSLTLIATANQGSEATYESGFVIDKFPISRPNLTFSTLTVSNMSPEDSSIYLCSVEVGGLTGEAFFGQGTRLTVV.

In the case of this clonotype: One junction end does not reproduce the germline sequence, and a read error may be involved. J is TRBJ1-5 and V is TRBV7-3; perhaps TRBD1 as D (5 bases). CDR3 size: 13 residues. Germline lookup yields CDR1 SGHTA and CDR2 FQGTGA. Written as DNA, the CDR3 is TGTGCCAGCAGTGGCTACCAGGGTCAGCCTCAGCATTTT. Translating gives CASSGYQGQPQHF.

The chain carries TRBV4-3 and TRBJ2-2; 10 nucleotides line up with TRBD2. The germline gives CDR1 LGHNA, CDR2 YSLEER. The J segment lost 7 bases and the V segment lost 3 bases, leaving 8 bases of the junction unmatched. The CDR3 covers 16 residues. This chain's CDR3 is CASSHWTSGVVGELFF. The DNA of the CDR3 is TGCGCCAGCAGCCACTGGACTAGCGGTGTTGTCGGGGAGCTGTTTTTT.

The chain links TRBV27 to TRBJ1-2, with D possibly matching TRBD1 (6 bases). V dropped 4 bases and J dropped 6 bases, with 12 bases sitting between them. The CDR3 is 13 residues long. The V gene's germline CDR1 is MNHEY and CDR2 SMNVEV (reference sequence). As DNA, the CDR3 is TGTGCCAGCAGTTCAGGGGATCGTCATGGCTACACCTTC. Protein sequence: CASSSGDRHGYTF.

This clonotype has ten or more counts. V and J are TRBV4-1 and TRBJ1-2, with a weak D call TRBD1 (6 bases). CDR1 and CDR2 (germline): MGHRA, YSYEKL. CDR3 length: 16 residues. V was shortened by 0 bases and J by 7 bases, with 18 bases between the two germline ends. Written as DNA, the CDR3 is TGCGCCAGCAGCCAAGAAGGGGCAGTCTTAGGGGGTGGCTACACCTTC. Translation gives CASSQEGAVLGGGYTF.